Detailed here is one TCR beta chain. Its antigen is not identified. The sample originates from a study of blood T cells in healthy people across ages. Study summary: Template switching retrieved approximately one barcoded beta molecule for each two T cells. Points from the study as a whole: Since the PBMCs were unsorted, naive and antigen-experienced cells could not be conclusively compared.

Combining a sample-barcoded 5' primer with a J-beta primer mix, a second PCR ran for roughly 6 to 12 cycles. Every cDNA molecule carried a tag from a template-switch adaptor bearing 12 random nucleotides. Per sample, CDR3-containing paired-end reads numbered at least 2.5 million. TCRdb used MiXCR to reprocess the 5' RACE reads, holding one entry per CDR3 protein. The table lists over 600,000 distinct CDR3 sequences, about 42% of them singletons. V shed 0 bases and J shed 0 bases, with 5 bases lying between them. Germline V lookup: CDR1 DFQATT, CDR2 SNEGSKA (reference sequence). CDR3 length: 13 residues.

This chain links TRBV20-1 with TRBJ1-2; D not resolved. The receptor comes from an elderly man in good health. The material sequenced was blood. The CDR3 spells CSARDWTNYGYTF. CDR3 coding DNA: TGCAGTGCTAGAGATTGGACTAACTATGGCTACACCTTC.